The TCR beta chain described here comes from a study of Graves' ophthalmopathy and Graves' hyperthyroidism. Study-wide results and caveats: Most expanded thyroid clonotypes above 0.001 frequency also appeared in blood. The 13-signature model separated ophthalmopathy from stable hyperthyroidism at just under 90% sensitivity and nearly 82% specificity.

Amplification of the TCR beta CDR3 regions used RNA transcripts (as template). HTBI-primed RT-PCR formed the first round, and a multiplex PCR formed the second. TCRdb processed the multiplex PCR reads anew with MiXCR; each CDR3 protein has one entry. The table shows 260,000 or so distinct CDR3 sequences, with around 50% occurring only once. CDR1 is SGHRS, CDR2 YFSETQ, per germline. Trimming removed 4 bases at V and 0 bases at J, with 11 bases between. This CDR3 contains 16 residues. Concerning this clonotype: The antigen is not known.

Clinical symptoms, serum thyroxine, TRAb, thyroid ultrasound and orbital computed tomography formed the basis of diagnosis. The sequence was obtained from an adult man with Graves' ophthalmopathy. Sequencing was carried out using peripheral blood. The chain carries TRBV5-1 and TRBJ2-6, with D possibly matching TRBD1 (6 bases). This CDR3 reads CASSLGDTSGANVLTF. The CDR3 DNA sequence: TGCGCCAGCAGCCTTGGGGACACCTCTGGGGCCAACGTCCTGACTTTC.